Listed below are T cell receptor beta chains from one sample, sequenced in a study of T cell responses to AZD1222 COVID-19 vaccine. Sequencing was performed with immunoSEQ multiplex PCR; in TCRdb, only in-frame clones are kept and a portion is missing. Of about 150,000 clones listed, 90% are singletons. This specimen consisted of peripheral blood, obtained on day 0 of AZD1222 vaccination. The receptors derive from an adult in good health. Both conserved end residues are part of each CDR3. The D gene is left open where the match is weak. For some rows the clone size is stated as once, few or many, or as a class when expanded; others skip it.

TRBJ2-3	TRBD2	-	TRBV27	CASSLGGGTADTQYF	TGTGCCAGCAGTTTAGGGGGGGGGACCGCAGATACGCAGTATTTT
TRBJ1-2	-	-	TRBV19	CASSIPGRGYTF	TGTGCCAGTAGTATTCCGGGCCGGGGCTACACCTTC
TRBJ2-1	-	-	TRBV25-1	CASSRTGAYNEQFF	TGTGCCAGCAGTAGAACGGGGGCCTACAATGAGCAGTTCTTC
TRBJ2-3	-	-	TRBV7-9	CASSPRGPDTQYF	TGTGCCAGCAGCCCCAGGGGACCAGATACGCAGTATTTT
TRBJ2-3	TRBD2	-	TRBV5-1	CASSSGTSGSIGDTQYF	TGCGCCAGCAGCTCCGGGACTAGCGGGAGTATAGGGGATACGCAGTATTTT
TRBJ1-2	-	-	TRBV10-3	CAITPMGGVSGYTF	TGTGCCATCACCCCCATGGGGGGCGTATCTGGCTACACCTTC
TRBJ1-2	TRBD1	few	TRBV24-1	CATSVRTGEHYGYTF	TGTGCCACCAGTGTTCGGACAGGGGAGCACTATGGCTACACCTTC
TRBJ1-1	-	-	TRBV27	CASSPFPPGQAEAFF	TGTGCCAGCAGCCCCTTTCCACCCGGACAAGCCGAAGCTTTCTTT
TRBJ1-1	-	-	TRBV7-3	CASSLGGGAVETEAFF	TGTGCCAGCAGCTTAGGGGGCGGGGCCGTGGAGACTGAAGCTTTCTTT
TRBJ2-3	-	few	TRBV7-9	CASSFTGLTQYF	TGTGCCAGCAGCTTTACGGGCCTAACGCAGTATTTT
TRBJ2-6	-	-	TRBV5-1	CASRDTYSGANVLTF	TGCGCCAGCAGGGACACTTACTCTGGGGCCAACGTCCTGACTTTC
TRBJ2-1	-	once	TRBV6-5	CASSYSRSREQFF	TGTGCCAGCAGTTACTCGAGGAGCCGGGAGCAGTTCTTC
TRBJ1-6	-	-	TRBV30	CAGGLRSSPLHF	TGTGCCGGCGGGCTTAGGAGTTCACCCCTCCACTTT
TRBJ2-6	-	-	TRBV11-3	CASSLDRQDAPGANVLTF	TGTGCCAGCAGCTTAGACCGACAGGACGCCCCTGGGGCCAACGTCCTGACTTTC
TRBJ2-7	-	-	TRBV7-2	CASSSQHPYEQYF	TGTGCCAGCAGTAGTCAACACCCCTACGAGCAGTACTTC
TRBJ1-1	-	-	TRBV2	CASRTSTRTTEAFF	TGTGCCAGCAGGACCTCGACAAGGACCACTGAAGCTTTCTTT
TRBJ1-6	-	-	TRBV3-1/TRBV3-2	CASSPEQSYNSPLHF	TGTGCCAGCAGCCCGGAACAGTCCTATAATTCACCCCTCCACTTT
TRBJ1-4	-	-	TRBV9	CASSVGGLVGEKLFF	TGTGCCAGCAGCGTCGGGGGACTCGTGGGTGAAAAACTGTTTTTT
TRBJ1-2	-	-	TRBV28	CASSSSGPGYTF	TGTGCCAGCAGTTCGTCAGGGCCTGGCTACACCTTC
TRBJ1-3	-	-	TRBV7-2	CASSLSSQGLNGNTIYF	TGTGCCAGCAGCTTATCGTCCCAGGGGCTAAATGGAAACACCATATATTTT
TRBJ1-1	-	-	TRBV19	CASTKETWGAEAFF	TGTGCCAGTACCAAAGAAACCTGGGGCGCTGAAGCTTTCTTT
TRBJ1-1	-	-	TRBV5-1	CASRLDGMNTEAFF	TGCGCCAGCAGATTGGACGGGATGAACACTGAAGCTTTCTTT
TRBJ1-2	-	-	TRBV24-1	CATSVGGGYGYTF	TGTGCCACCAGTGTGGGGGGCGGCTATGGCTACACCTTC
TRBJ1-6	TRBD1	-	TRBV11-3	CASSLVLAQGVGNSPLHF	TGTGCCAGCAGCCTGGTGTTGGCGCAGGGGGTTGGGAATTCACCCCTCCACTTT
TRBJ2-7	-	-	TRBV19	CASSIDWTVSYEQYF	TGTGCCAGTAGTATAGACTGGACAGTCTCCTACGAGCAGTACTTC
TRBJ1-1	-	-	TRBV19	CASRQAHRLSTEAFF	TGTGCCAGTAGACAGGCGCACCGTCTGAGCACTGAAGCTTTCTTT
TRBJ2-7	TRBD1	-	TRBV18	CASSPPRQGAREQYF	TGTGCCAGCTCACCACCGAGGCAGGGGGCGAGGGAGCAGTACTTC
TRBJ1-2	-	-	TRBV30	CAWSTRALGGYGAYGYTF	TGTGCCTGGAGTACCAGGGCGTTGGGAGGATATGGCGCTTATGGCTACACCTTC
TRBJ1-3	-	-	TRBV14	CASRGQLSGNTIYF	TGTGCCAGCAGAGGTCAGCTCTCTGGAAACACCATATATTTT
TRBJ1-5	-	-	TRBV6-5	CASTPSGGRNQPQHF	TGTGCCAGCACTCCCTCAGGTGGGCGAAATCAGCCCCAGCATTTT
TRBJ1-6	-	-	TRBV4-3	CASSQGGGNSPLHF	TGCGCCAGCAGCCAGGGGGGCGGAAATTCACCCCTCCACTTT
TRBJ1-5	-	-	TRBV19	CASSIRDSISNQPQHF	TGTGCCAGTAGTATAAGGGATTCCATTAGCAATCAGCCCCAGCATTTT